Listed below are T cell receptor beta chains from one sample, sequenced in a study of blood T cell repertoires in COVID-19. Sequencing used immunoSEQ multiplex PCR; TCRdb keeps in-frame clones, though not all of them. Among 150,000 to 200,000 clones listed, roughly 76% were seen once. Sequenced material: peripheral blood. The source is a woman older than 75 with COVID-19, enrolled during active disease. CDR3s include the opening cysteine and the closing phenylalanine or tryptophan. Each record gives: V gene, clone size, J gene, D gene, CDR3 protein, CDR3 DNA. The D gene is left open where the match is weak. Clone size is shown for a subset of rows, as once, few, many or a class of expanded clone.

V gene: TRBV6-2/TRBV6-3; clone size: -; J gene: TRBJ1-4; D gene: TRBD1; CDR3 protein: CASSHRTPDRGQDEKLFF; CDR3 DNA: TGTGCCAGCAGTCACCGAACCCCCGACAGGGGCCAAGATGAAAAACTGTTTTTT
V gene: TRBV15; clone size: -; J gene: TRBJ2-3; D gene: -; CDR3 protein: CATSRDPAGVTDTQYF; CDR3 DNA: TGTGCCACCAGCAGAGATCCGGCAGGGGTAACAGATACGCAGTATTTT
V gene: TRBV18; clone size: -; J gene: TRBJ1-3; D gene: -; CDR3 protein: CAGTFEQADTIYF; CDR3 DNA: TGTGCCGGAACCTTCGAACAGGCGGACACCATATATTTT
V gene: TRBV5-1; clone size: many; J gene: TRBJ1-1; D gene: TRBD1; CDR3 protein: CASSLVDREAFF; CDR3 DNA: TGCGCCAGCAGCTTGGTGGACAGGGAAGCTTTCTTT
V gene: TRBV28; clone size: -; J gene: TRBJ1-6; D gene: -; CDR3 protein: CASSFPHKSFTPLGSPLHF; CDR3 DNA: TGTGCCAGCAGTTTCCCCCATAAGAGCTTTACCCCCCTCGGTTCACCCCTCCACTTT
V gene: TRBV9; clone size: -; J gene: TRBJ2-3; D gene: TRBD2; CDR3 protein: CASSAALAGGPTDTQYF; CDR3 DNA: TGTGCCAGCAGCGCGGCCCTAGCGGGGGGGCCCACAGATACGCAGTATTTT
V gene: TRBV5-1; clone size: -; J gene: TRBJ2-7; D gene: -; CDR3 protein: CASSLLGVGHEQYF; CDR3 DNA: TGCGCCAGCAGCTTGTTAGGGGTGGGCCACGAGCAGTACTTC
V gene: TRBV10-3; clone size: once; J gene: TRBJ2-2; D gene: TRBD2; CDR3 protein: CATTAGWERAGELFF; CDR3 DNA: TGTGCCACGACAGCGGGATGGGAACGAGCCGGGGAGCTGTTTTTT
V gene: TRBV5-1; clone size: -; J gene: TRBJ2-5; D gene: TRBD1; CDR3 protein: CASSLGGTGFRADSDRPQETQYF; CDR3 DNA: TGCGCCAGCAGCTTGGGCGGGACAGGGTTTAGGGCCGATTCAGACCGTCCTCAAGAGACCCAGTACTTC
V gene: TRBV15; clone size: -; J gene: TRBJ2-5; D gene: -; CDR3 protein: CATSWTISETQYF; CDR3 DNA: TGTGCCACCAGCTGGACTATTTCGGAGACCCAGTACTTC
V gene: TRBV7-9; clone size: -; J gene: TRBJ2-5; D gene: TRBD2; CDR3 protein: CASSSSLSGGADETQYF; CDR3 DNA: TGTGCCAGCAGCTCATCACTATCGGGGGGGGCGGATGAGACCCAGTACTTC
V gene: TRBV28; clone size: -; J gene: TRBJ1-2; D gene: TRBD1; CDR3 protein: CASILDREDYGYTF; CDR3 DNA: TGTGCCAGCATCTTAGACAGGGAGGACTATGGCTACACCTTC
V gene: TRBV23-1; clone size: -; J gene: TRBJ2-3; D gene: -; CDR3 protein: CASSPPQGTSTDTQYF; CDR3 DNA: TGCGCCAGCAGTCCACCGCAGGGAACTAGCACAGATACGCAGTATTTT
V gene: TRBV6-4; clone size: -; J gene: TRBJ2-1; D gene: -; CDR3 protein: CASSDLNKQGQGSWNEQFF; CDR3 DNA: TGTGCCAGCAGTGACCTAAACAAGCAGGGGCAGGGCTCGTGGAATGAGCAGTTCTTC
V gene: TRBV29-1; clone size: once; J gene: TRBJ2-5; D gene: -; CDR3 protein: CSAALTTRGETQYF; CDR3 DNA: TGCAGCGCTGCCCTCACGACCAGGGGAGAGACCCAGTACTTC
V gene: TRBV14; clone size: -; J gene: TRBJ1-4; D gene: TRBD1; CDR3 protein: CASSHEQGADEKLFF; CDR3 DNA: TGTGCCAGCAGCCATGAACAGGGGGCGGATGAAAAACTGTTTTTT
V gene: TRBV29-1; clone size: few; J gene: TRBJ2-3; D gene: -; CDR3 protein: CSATGTDTQYF; CDR3 DNA: TGCAGCGCTACAGGTACGGATACGCAGTATTTT
V gene: TRBV6-1; clone size: once; J gene: TRBJ2-7; D gene: -; CDR3 protein: CASSELTGNVHEQYF; CDR3 DNA: TGTGCCAGCAGTGAACTAACAGGGAACGTCCACGAGCAGTACTTC